Below, 18 T cell receptor beta chains from the same sample are listed, as sequenced in a study of early T cells in non-severe SARS-CoV-2 infection. TCRdb redid the calling of the 5' RACE reads with MiXCR, one entry per CDR3 protein. The sample records about 98,000 distinct CDR3 sequences, 11% being singletons. Sequenced material: whole blood. These receptors were taken from an adult who was a healthcare worker with PCR-confirmed SARS-CoV-2 infection or an uninfected control (not recorded which).

This clonotype was seen a handful of times. The chain is built from TRBV7-3 and TRBJ2-5; 9 bases are shared with TRBD1. The CDR3 is 15 amino acids. Germline V gives CDR1 SGHTA, CDR2 FQGTGA. V was pared by 0 bases and J by 5 bases, with 4 bases of the junction left unmatched. CDR3 in DNA: TGTGCCAGCAGCTTAACGGGGACAGGGCGGGAGACCCAGTACTTC. This gives the protein CASSLTGTGRETQYF.

For this clonotype: A much more abundant neighbour one base away suggests this may be a read error. No conserved phenylalanine or tryptophan is present at the end of the CDR3, so a read error is the likely explanation. This rearrangement joins TRBV3-1 to TRBJ1-1; possible D gene TRBD1, 5 bases. The V gene lost 4 bases and the J gene lost 0 bases, with 9 bases spanning the gap. Germline V CDR1 and CDR2: LGHDT, YNNKEL (reference sequence). The CDR3 runs 14 residues. The CDR3 here is CASSRGRLNTEAFL. The CDR3 DNA is TGTGCCAGCAGCCGGGGACGATTGAACACTGAAGCTTTCCTT.

The chain joins TRBV5-1 to TRBJ2-5; no clear D. The length of the CDR3 is 14 residues. Germline V gene sequence: CDR1 SGHRS, CDR2 YFSETQ. Trimming removed 4 bases from V and 2 bases from J, with 12 bases in between. In nucleotides, the CDR3 is TGCGCCAGCAGCCCGTCCGAGCTACAAGAGACCCAGTACTTC. It specifies CASSPSELQETQYF.

This chain uses TRBV7-6 with TRBJ2-5; unclear D gene. In germline, CDR1 is SGHVS, CDR2 FNYEAQ. The CDR3 totals 13 residues. With 5 bases removed from V and 5 bases from J, the gap between germline ends came to 12 bases. In nucleotides, the CDR3 is TGTGCCAGCAGCCCAATGGTGGGGGAGACCCAGTACTTC. It translates to CASSPMVGETQYF.

This clonotype was picked up many times. This chain links TRBV7-2 with TRBJ2-2, with D hard to call. V was pared by 0 bases and J by 6 bases, with 5 bases between. CDR1 SGHTA and CDR2 FQGNSA come from the germline V gene. The CDR3 has 13 amino acids. The CDR3 sequence: CASSLARAGELFF. CDR3 nucleotides: TGTGCCAGCAGCTTAGCCCGGGCCGGGGAGCTGTTTTTT.

The chain links TRBV6-4 to TRBJ2-3; TRBD2 matches 8 bases. CDR3 size: 15 residues. CDR1 MRHNA and CDR2 SNTAGT come from the germline V gene. With V trimmed by 4 bases and J by 4 bases, 7 bases remained unmatched. The CDR3 DNA reads TGTGCCAGCAGTGCCGGGGGGGTTGAGTCAGATACGCAGTATTTT. It codes for CASSAGGVESDTQYF.

The rearrangement links TRBV9 to TRBJ1-1; TRBD1 might be the D (5 bases). Germline CDR1 reads SGDLS; CDR2 reads YYNGEE. CDR3 length: 14 amino acids. Trimming took off 6 bases at V and 1 base at J, with 13 bases between the two ends. Here the CDR3 reads CASTPSGGNTEAFF. In DNA form, the CDR3 reads TGTGCCAGCACCCCTAGCGGGGGGAACACTGAAGCTTTCTTT.

This chain connects TRBV3-1 to TRBJ2-3; possible D gene TRBD2, 5 bases. Trimming cost V 0 bases and J 5 bases, with 12 bases left between them. The CDR3 is made up of 15 amino acids. CDR1 LGHDT and CDR2 YNNKEL come from the germline V gene (reference sequence). In DNA form, the CDR3 reads TGTGCCAGCAGCCAAGATCGACCCCGGGGAGATACGCAGTATTTT. Its translation is CASSQDRPRGDTQYF.

The chain joins TRBV7-9 to TRBJ2-3; D is uncertain. Between the trimmed V and J ends, which lost 5 bases and 1 base, there was a span of 13 bases. This CDR3 is built from 15 residues. Germline CDR1 SEHNR, CDR2 FQNEAQ (reference sequence). The CDR3 sequence is CASSPGRQGTDTQYF. CDR3 coding DNA: TGTGCCAGCAGCCCCGGCCGGCAGGGCACAGATACGCAGTATTTT.

This clonotype was picked up many times. The V call is TRBV6-1, the J call TRBJ1-5; 10 nucleotides agree with TRBD1. The CDR3 is made up of 15 amino acids. CDR1 is MNHNS and CDR2 is SASEGT in the germline V gene. The J segment lost 2 bases and the V segment lost 6 bases, leaving 4 bases of the junction unmatched. CDR3 residues: CASRDRGRGNQPQHF. Here the CDR3 DNA reads TGTGCCAGCAGGGACAGGGGGAGGGGCAATCAGCCCCAGCATTTT.

Many counts were recorded for this clonotype. The gene calls are TRBV6-5 and TRBJ2-7, with TRBD1 identical over 10 bases. CDR3 size: 13 residues. Germline assignment: CDR1 MNHEY and CDR2 SVGAGI. V shed 5 bases and J 6 bases; nucleotides not matched to a gene: 4. The CDR3 region is CASSPGQGSEQYF. In DNA, the CDR3 is TGTGCCAGCAGTCCGGGACAGGGGAGCGAGCAGTACTTC.

The table lists this clonotype with many counts. CDR3 sequence: CASSRGLVRETQYF. For the CDR3, the DNA is TGTGCCAGCAGCCGAGGACTAGTCCGGGAGACCCAGTACTTC. The chain employs TRBV4-2 and TRBJ2-5, with TRBD2 matching over 7 bases. The V and J ends lost 4 bases and 5 bases, in that order; junction bases with no gene match: 7. Germline V lookup: CDR1 LGHNA, CDR2 YNFKEQ. The CDR3 consists of 14 residues.

As concerns this clonotype: A read error may be the cause here, since a much bigger clone is one base away. This chain joins TRBV18 and TRBJ1-5; 7 nucleotides line up with TRBD1. The CDR3 has 14 residues. Per the germline V gene, CDR1 is KGHSH and CDR2 is LQKENI. The CDR3 region has the DNA TGTGTCAGCTCACCAGGGGGACACAATCAGCCCCAGCATTTT. This encodes CVSSPGGHNQPQHF.

The V gene is TRBV30, the J gene TRBJ2-4; D is uncertain. The germline CDR1 and CDR2 sequences are GTSNPN and SVGIG (reference sequence). The CDR3 runs 17 residues. The V and J ends lost 0 bases and 4 bases respectively, with 19 bases between them. CDR3 coding DNA: TGTGCCTGGAGTGTAATCACAGCCCGTGCCATTAAAAACATTCAGTACTTC. Protein sequence: CAWSVITARAIKNIQYF.

This clonotype was observed at least ten times. The chain combines TRBV7-9 with TRBJ2-4; 7 bases are shared with TRBD1. Germline CDR1 reads SEHNR; CDR2 reads FQNEAQ (reference sequence). The CDR3 runs to 15 residues. V dropped 0 bases and J dropped 1; count of bases not matched to a gene: 0. CDR3 sequence: CASSLATGAKNIQYF. The CDR3 nucleotides are TGTGCCAGCAGCTTAGCGACAGGGGCCAAAAACATTCAGTACTTC.

This clonotype was recorded a few times. The genes are TRBV27 and TRBJ1-1; maybe TRBD1 (5 bases). The CDR3 totals 15 residues. The V gene lost 2 bases and the J gene lost 4 bases, with 14 bases spanning the gap. Germline loops: CDR1 MNHEY, CDR2 SMNVEV (reference sequence). CDR3 sequence: CASSLASGLSTEAFF. The CDR3 nucleotides are TGTGCCAGCAGTTTAGCCTCAGGGCTCAGCACTGAAGCTTTCTTT.

This clonotype was seen a handful of times. The chain links TRBV18 to TRBJ1-1; no firm D call. This CDR3 spans 15 amino acids. With 0 bases removed from V and 4 bases from J, the gap between germline ends came to 12 bases. CDR1 KGHSH and CDR2 LQKENI come from the germline V gene. The CDR3 sequence: CASSPPLGPSTEAFF. The DNA for the CDR3 is TGTGCCAGCTCACCACCTCTCGGTCCAAGCACTGAAGCTTTCTTT.

This clonotype showed up many times. The rearrangement joins TRBV18 to TRBJ1-1; a possible D gene is TRBD1 (5 bases). Germline loops: CDR1 KGHSH, CDR2 LQKENI. Between the trimmed V and J ends, which lost 2 bases and 4 bases, there was a span of 14 bases. This CDR3 has 15 amino acids. The CDR3 region is CASSPYMGRGTEAFF. CDR3 nucleotides: TGTGCCAGCTCACCATATATGGGGCGAGGCACTGAAGCTTTCTTT. Supplemented by reference TRBV18 and TRBJ1-1, the full variable domain reads NAGVMQNPRHLVRRRGQEARLRCSPMKGHSHVYWYRQLPEEGLKFMVYLQKENIIDESGMPKERFSAEFPKEGPSILRIQQVVRGDSAAYFCASSPYMGRGTEAFFGQGTRLTVV.